The T cell receptor beta chain described here comes from a study of low-dose radiotherapy and immunotherapy resistance in tumors. Study details: Doses of 0.5 Gy per fraction every 2 weeks, totaling 6.5 Gy, went to Cohort 1.

The CDR3 sequence is 20 residues long. In germline, CDR1 is MNHEY, CDR2 SVGEGT. With 2 bases clipped from V and 9 bases from J, the junction kept 20 bases outside the gene matches. Noted time point: before trial treatment. The donors, trial participants, received nivolumab, ipilimumab, aspirin, low-dose cyclophosphamide and low-dose radiotherapy. TRAV- and TRBV-specific primers primed first-strand cDNA, covering alpha and beta chains. For amplifying TCRs, the PCR ran for about 20 cycles with Phusion, which was used together with a constant-region primer and the adapter on the V primers. Isolated mRNA underwent amplification by in vitro transcription. TCRdb fed the reads into MiXCR, producing one record per CDR3 protein. The data hold 60,000 or so distinct CDR3 sequences, with about a quarter observed a single time.

The TCR originated in a male donor with rectosigmoid adenocarcinoma. The sample consisted of PBMCs, taken before treatment. This sequence joins TRBV6-2 or TRBV6-3 and TRBJ2-1; 12 positions match TRBD2. In nucleotides, the CDR3 is TGTGCCAGCAGTTACGAGGCTAGCGGGAGGGCCTCGATTTCTCGCCTTGAGCAGTTCTTC. Translation gives CASSYEASGRASISRLEQFF.